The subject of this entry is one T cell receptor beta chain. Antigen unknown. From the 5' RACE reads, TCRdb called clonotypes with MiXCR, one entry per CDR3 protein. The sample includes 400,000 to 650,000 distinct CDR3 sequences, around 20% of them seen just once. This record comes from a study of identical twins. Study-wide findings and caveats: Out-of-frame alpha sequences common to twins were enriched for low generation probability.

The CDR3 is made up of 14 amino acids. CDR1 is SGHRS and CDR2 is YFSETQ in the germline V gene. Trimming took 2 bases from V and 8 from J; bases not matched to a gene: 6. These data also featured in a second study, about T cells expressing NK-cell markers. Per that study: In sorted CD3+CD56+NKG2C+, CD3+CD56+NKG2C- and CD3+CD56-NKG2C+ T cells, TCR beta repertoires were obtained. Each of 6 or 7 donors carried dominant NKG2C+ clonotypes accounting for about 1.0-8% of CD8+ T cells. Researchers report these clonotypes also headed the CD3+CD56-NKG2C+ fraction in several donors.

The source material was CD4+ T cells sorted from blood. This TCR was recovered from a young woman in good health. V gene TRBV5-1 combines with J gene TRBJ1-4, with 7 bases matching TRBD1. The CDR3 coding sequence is TGCGCCAGCAGCTTCGGCAGGGGGGACGAAAAACTGTTTTTT. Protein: CASSFGRGDEKLFF.